These 27 T cell receptor beta chains originate from one sample sequenced in a study of OX40 agonist ivuxolimab in advanced cancers. The method was immunoSEQ multiplex PCR; TCRdb's version includes in-frame clones alone and lacks a portion of them. The sample consists of about 19,000 clones, about three quarters of them appearing once. The sequences come from CD4+ or CD8+ T cells sorted from blood, collected in a trial of the OX40 agonist ivuxolimab. These receptors came from an adult with an advanced solid tumor such as melanoma, head and neck, liver or kidney cancer.

V is TRBV29-1 and J is TRBJ1-1, with TRBD1 matching over 8 bases. V shed 6 bases, J shed 7 bases, and the junction held 7 bases outside the gene matches. The CDR3 covers 12 residues. The V gene's germline CDR1 is SQVTM and CDR2 ANQGSEA. In DNA form, the CDR3 reads TGCAGCGTCCTTGGACAGGGCTTTGAAGCTTTCTTT. Amino acids: CSVLGQGFEAFF.

This chain connects TRBV6-5 to TRBJ1-3, with 8 bases identical to TRBD1. V lost 6 bases, J lost 0 bases, and 4 bases stayed unmatched. The CDR3 has 15 amino acids. The germline gives CDR1 MNHEY, CDR2 SVGAGI. CDR3 DNA sequence: TGTGCCAGCAGAATAGGGACAGGCTCTGGAAACACCATATATTTT. This sequence encodes CASRIGTGSGNTIYF.

The rearrangement uses TRBV30 and TRBJ2-7; 8 nucleotides match TRBD2. This CDR3 region has 17 residues. Germline values: CDR1 GTSNPN, CDR2 SVGIG (reference sequence). Trimming at V came to 2 bases and at J to 4 bases, leaving 16 bases not matched to a gene. This chain's CDR3 is CAWSSPGGDPSDYEQYF. The DNA for the CDR3 is TGTGCCTGGAGTTCCCCCGGGGGGGACCCTTCGGATTACGAGCAGTACTTC.

The chain joins TRBV21-1 to TRBJ1-4; TRBD1, the D gene given by the table, was not confirmed from the DNA. TRBV21-1 is annotated as a pseudogene. This CDR3 has 14 amino acids. The CDR3 here is CASPIGQGNEKLFF. Here the CDR3 DNA reads TGTGCCAGCCCAATTGGGCAGGGCAATGAAAAACTGTTTTTT.

This rearrangement joins TRBV4-3 to TRBJ2-7; D ambiguous. The V and J ends lost 3 bases and 3 bases respectively, with 21 bases between them. The CDR3 has 17 residues. Germline CDR1 is LGHNA and CDR2 is YSLEER. CDR3 residues: CASSQTTGTPAGYEQYF. The CDR3 DNA follows: TGCGCCAGCAGCCAGACGACCGGCACCCCGGCCGGCTACGAGCAGTACTTC.

This chain joins TRBV21-1 and TRBJ1-5. TRBV21-1 is a recognized pseudogene. The CDR3 is 14 residues long. Written as DNA, the CDR3 is TGTGCCAGCAGCACCATTGTATGGAGTCAGCCCCAGCATTTT. Residues: CASSTIVWSQPQHF.

This sequence joins TRBV5-6 and TRBJ2-5; D is undetermined. Germline lookup yields CDR1 SGHDT and CDR2 YYEEEE. The CDR3 runs 13 residues. Deletions cut 2 bases from V and 1 base from J, with 6 bases between. The CDR3 reads CASSLDLQETQYF. In DNA, the CDR3 is TGTGCCAGCAGCTTAGACCTCCAAGAGACCCAGTACTTC.

This chain uses TRBV5-1 with TRBJ2-7; 11 bases fit TRBD2. In germline, CDR1 is SGHRS, CDR2 YFSETQ. The V and J ends lost 5 bases and 3 bases, in that order; junction bases with no gene match: 1. CDR3 length equals 13 residues. CDR3: CASRLAGDYEQYF. CDR3 in DNA: TGCGCCAGCAGACTAGCGGGGGACTACGAGCAGTACTTC.

V is TRBV9 and J is TRBJ2-7; no firm D call. The CDR3 is made up of 14 amino acids. Germline CDR1 is SGDLS and CDR2 is YYNGEE. V dropped 0 bases and J dropped 3 bases, with 10 bases sitting between them. The CDR3: CASSVGGTGYEQYF. CDR3 sequence (DNA): TGTGCCAGCAGCGTAGGGGGTACCGGCTACGAGCAGTACTTC.

To note about this clone: Since the CDR3 does not end with the conserved phenylalanine or tryptophan, this likely comes from a read error. The CDR3 here is CASSLWGYGNQPQHL. CDR3 DNA: TGTGCCAGCAGCTTGTGGGGGTATGGCAATCAGCCCCAGCATCTT. The chain joins TRBV5-4 to TRBJ1-5; perhaps TRBD1 as D (5 bases). V lost 1 base and J lost 2, with 10 bases in between. The CDR3 loop spans 15 amino acids. The germline V gene has CDR1 SGHNT and CDR2 YYREEE (reference sequence).

This clone has a handful of counts. This chain connects TRBV4-1 to TRBJ1-1, with TRBD1 identical over 7 bases. Germline-derived CDR1 and CDR2 are MGHRA and YSYEKL. The CDR3 is 13 residues long. J lost 3 bases, V lost 4 bases, and 2 bases had no gene match. The CDR3 DNA is TGCGCCAGCAGCCCAGGGGGATACACTGAAGCTTTCTTT. Protein sequence: CASSPGGYTEAFF.

CDR3 sequence (DNA): TGTGCCTCCGGGTACAGGGGAGAAAACACCATATATTTT. Translating it yields CASGYRGENTIYF. The rearrangement links TRBV28 to TRBJ1-3; TRBD1 matches 7 bases. The germline gives CDR1 MDHEN, CDR2 SYDVKM. With V trimmed by 11 bases and J by 6 bases, 10 bases remained unmatched. CDR3 length equals 13 residues.

The CDR3 loop reads CAWSGRDSYEQYF. The CDR3 DNA sequence: TGTGCCTGGAGTGGCAGGGACTCCTACGAGCAGTACTTC. The V and J genes are TRBV30 and TRBJ2-7; D perhaps matches TRBD1 (5 bases). This CDR3 comprises 13 residues. V was cut by 1 base and J by 0 bases, with 7 bases left in between. From germline, CDR1 is GTSNPN and CDR2 SVGIG (reference sequence).

J is TRBJ2-7 and V is TRBV7-9; 7 nucleotides agree with TRBD1. Germline V CDR1 and CDR2: SEHNR, FQNEAQ (reference sequence). V lost 1 base, J lost 5 bases, and 2 bases stayed unmatched. This CDR3 is 13 amino acids long. The CDR3 nucleotides read TGTGCCAGCAGCTTAGGGGGACAGAACGAGCAGTACTTC. Its translation is CASSLGGQNEQYF.

The V call is TRBV7-9, the J call TRBJ2-2; TRBD1 matches 8 bases. Germline CDR1 SEHNR, CDR2 FQNEAQ (reference sequence). CDR3 size: 14 residues. The J segment lost 1 base and the V segment lost 10 bases, leaving 5 bases of the junction unmatched. In DNA form, the CDR3 reads TGTGCCAACAGACAGGGGAAGAACACCGGGGAGCTGTTTTTT. Its protein product is CANRQGKNTGELFF.

The gene calls are TRBV15 and TRBJ2-3; D gene unclear. This CDR3 has 17 residues. V lost 0 bases and J lost 2, with 15 bases in between. CDR1 is LNHNV, CDR2 YYDKDF, per germline (reference sequence). CDR3 in amino acids: CATSRDVALRNTDTQYF. In DNA, the CDR3 is TGTGCCACCAGCAGAGATGTGGCTCTCAGAAACACAGATACGCAGTATTTT.

The chain combines TRBV27 with TRBJ2-1; 9 nucleotides align to TRBD1. The CDR3 sequence is 14 residues long. Unmatched junction bases numbered 5, after V lost 4 bases and J lost 7 bases. The germline V gene encodes CDR1 MNHEY and CDR2 SMNVEV (reference sequence). CDR3 sequence reads: CASSSWTGENEQFF. The DNA of the CDR3 is TGTGCCAGCAGTTCCTGGACAGGGGAAAATGAGCAGTTCTTC.

CDR3 in DNA: TGTGCCAGCAGTGCGGTGGTACAGGAGCAGTTCTTC. The encoded protein is CASSAVVQEQFF. The rearrangement links TRBV28 to TRBJ2-1; D remains ambiguous. V lost 5 bases, J lost 10 bases, and 12 bases lay in between. Germline lookup yields CDR1 MDHEN and CDR2 SYDVKM. The CDR3 contains 12 residues.

V is TRBV7-8 and J is TRBJ2-3; 7 bases fit TRBD2. Germline-derived CDR1 and CDR2 are SGHVS and FQNEAQ. The V and J ends lost 5 bases and 0 bases, in that order; junction bases with no gene match: 8. CDR3 length equals 16 residues. This chain's CDR3 is CASSSPGTISTDTQYF. The DNA for the CDR3 is TGTGCCAGCAGCAGCCCCGGGACTATTAGCACAGATACGCAGTATTTT.

The chain has TRBV28 and TRBJ2-3; 9 bases are a match to TRBD2. Germline assignment: CDR1 MDHEN and CDR2 SYDVKM. J was trimmed by 1 base and V by 2 bases; bases with no gene match: 10. CDR3 length: 18 amino acids. CDR3 sequence reads: CASSLVASGKRGTDTQYF. DNA for the CDR3: TGTGCCAGCAGTTTAGTGGCTAGCGGGAAGAGGGGCACAGATACGCAGTATTTT.

V is TRBV7-6 and J is TRBJ2-7; D perhaps matches TRBD1 (6 bases). Trimming removed 2 bases at V and 2 bases at J, with 13 bases between. Germline V gene data show CDR1 as SGHVS and CDR2 as FNYEAQ. This CDR3 region has 15 residues. CDR3 bases: TGTGCCAGCAGCTTACAGGACAGCTGGCCCTACGAGCAGTACTTC. It yields the protein CASSLQDSWPYEQYF. Together with reference TRBV7-6 and TRBJ2-7, the CDR3 gives the full variable domain: GAGVSQSPRYKVTKRGQDVALRCDPISGHVSLYWYRQALGQGPEFLTYFNYEAQQDKSGLPNDRFSAERPEGSISTLTIQRTEQRDSAMYRCASSLQDSWPYEQYFGPGTRLTVT.

The J gene is TRBJ1-2, the V gene TRBV10-2; the match to TRBD1 covers 11 bases. The CDR3 covers 16 residues. Trimming at V came to 10 bases and at J to 2 bases, leaving 12 bases not matched to a gene. Germline V gene data show CDR1 as WSHSY and CDR2 as SAAADI. The CDR3 bases are TGCGCCATCTTGGGGGGACAGGGGGATTCGAACTATGGCTACACCTTC. This codes for CAILGGQGDSNYGYTF.

On this clone: Relative to the germline gene, one junction end is altered; a read error may explain this. V is TRBV7-9 and J is TRBJ2-5; D perhaps matches TRBD2 (5 bases). Germline V lookup: CDR1 SEHNR, CDR2 FQNEAQ (reference sequence). The CDR3 runs to 17 residues. The DNA of the CDR3 is TGCGCCAGCAGCCAGGCTGGCGGGCTCGGGGTACAAGAGACCCAGTACTTC. Translating it yields CASSQAGGLGVQETQYF. The full variable domain, rest sourced from reference TRBV7-9 and TRBJ2-5, is DTGVSQNPRHKITKRGQNVTFRCDPISEHNRLYWYRQTLGQGPEFLTYFQNEAQLEKSRLLSDRFSAERPKGSFSTLEIQRTEQGDSAMYLCASSQAGGLGVQETQYFGPGTRLLVL.

This sequence joins TRBV27 and TRBJ2-7; TRBD2 matches 9 bases. CDR1 and CDR2 (germline): MNHEY, SMNVEV (reference sequence). The CDR3 length is 16 residues. V gave up 5 bases and J gave up 0 bases; unmatched junction bases: 8. DNA of the CDR3: TGTGCCAGCAGTACCCTGACTAGCGGCAGCTCCTACGAGCAGTACTTC. It codes for CASSTLTSGSSYEQYF.

V is TRBV4-1 and J is TRBJ1-2; 10 bases line up with TRBD1. The CDR3 runs 15 residues. The trim removed 4 bases at V and 8 bases at J, leaving 10 bases unmatched. The germline V gene encodes CDR1 MGHRA and CDR2 YSYEKL. CDR3 DNA: TGCGCCAGCAGCCTAACCAGACAGGGGGCGAGGGGCTACACCTTC. Translation gives CASSLTRQGARGYTF.

This clone turned up a few times. The chain carries TRBV5-1 and TRBJ1-1; D remains ambiguous. There are 13 residues in the CDR3. The ends were cut back, 1 base at V and 7 bases at J, with 11 bases in the middle. From germline, CDR1 is SGHRS and CDR2 YFSETQ. The CDR3 spells CASSLSPQREAFF. The CDR3 nucleotides are TGCGCCAGCAGCTTGTCCCCCCAACGTGAAGCTTTCTTT. The full variable domain, its missing parts supplied by reference TRBV5-1 and TRBJ1-1, is KAGVTQTPRYLIKTRGQQVTLSCSPISGHRSVSWYQQTPGQGLQFLFEYFSETQRNKGNFPGRFSGRQFSNSRSEMNVSTLELGDSALYLCASSLSPQREAFFGQGTRLTVV.

CDR3 sequence (DNA): TGTGCCAGCAGCTGGGTTCAGCGGAGCACAGATACGCAGTATTTT. Translated, it gives CASSWVQRSTDTQYF. V gene TRBV11-2 combines with J gene TRBJ2-3, with D perhaps matching TRBD2 (5 bases). Trimming left V 4 bases short and J 0 bases short, with 11 bases between. This CDR3 has 15 residues. Germline values: CDR1 SGHAT, CDR2 FQNNGV.